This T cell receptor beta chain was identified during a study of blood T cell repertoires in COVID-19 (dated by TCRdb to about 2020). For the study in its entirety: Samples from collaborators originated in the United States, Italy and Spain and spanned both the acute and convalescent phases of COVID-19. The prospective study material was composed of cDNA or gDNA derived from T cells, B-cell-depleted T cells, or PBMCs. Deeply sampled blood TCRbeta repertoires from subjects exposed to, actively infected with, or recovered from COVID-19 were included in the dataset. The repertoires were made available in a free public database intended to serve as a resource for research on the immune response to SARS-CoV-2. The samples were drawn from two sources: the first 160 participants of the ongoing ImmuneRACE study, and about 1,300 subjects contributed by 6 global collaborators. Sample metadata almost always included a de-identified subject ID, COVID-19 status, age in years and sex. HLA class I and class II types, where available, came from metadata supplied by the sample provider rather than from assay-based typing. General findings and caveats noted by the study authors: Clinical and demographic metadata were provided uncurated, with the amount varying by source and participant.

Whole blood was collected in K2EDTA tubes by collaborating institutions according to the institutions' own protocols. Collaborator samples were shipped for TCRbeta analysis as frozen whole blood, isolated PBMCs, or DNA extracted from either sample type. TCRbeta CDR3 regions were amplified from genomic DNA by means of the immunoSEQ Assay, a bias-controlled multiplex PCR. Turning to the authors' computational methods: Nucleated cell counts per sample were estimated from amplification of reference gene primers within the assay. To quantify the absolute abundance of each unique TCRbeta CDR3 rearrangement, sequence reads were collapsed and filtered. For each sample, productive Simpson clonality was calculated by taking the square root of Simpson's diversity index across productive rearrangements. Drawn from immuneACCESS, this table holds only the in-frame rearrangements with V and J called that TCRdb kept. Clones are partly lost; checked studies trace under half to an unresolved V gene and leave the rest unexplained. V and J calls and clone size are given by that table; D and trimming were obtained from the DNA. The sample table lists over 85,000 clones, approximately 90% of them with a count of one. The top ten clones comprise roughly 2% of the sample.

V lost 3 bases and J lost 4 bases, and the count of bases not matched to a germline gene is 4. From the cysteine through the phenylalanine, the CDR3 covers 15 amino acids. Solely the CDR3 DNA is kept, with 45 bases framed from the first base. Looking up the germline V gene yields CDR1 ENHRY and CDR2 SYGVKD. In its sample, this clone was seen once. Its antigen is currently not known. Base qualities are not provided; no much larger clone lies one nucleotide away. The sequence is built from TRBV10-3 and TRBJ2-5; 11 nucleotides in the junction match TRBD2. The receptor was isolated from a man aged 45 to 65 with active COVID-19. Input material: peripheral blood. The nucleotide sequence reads TGTGCCATCAGTGATGTAGCGGGGGGGCGAGAGACCCAGTACTTC. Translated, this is CAISDVAGGRETQYF.